These T cell receptor beta chains were read from a single sample in a study of Ad26.COV2.S vaccination and SARS-CoV-2 variants. Assay: immunoSEQ multiplex PCR; the TCRdb copy retains only in-frame clones and omits some. The data hold around 400,000 clones, with approximately 90% observed a single time. The material sequenced was peripheral blood, taken in a trial of Ad26.COV2.S vaccine versus placebo. The origin of the receptors is a person between 18 and 65 years old who received the Ad26.COV2.S COVID-19 vaccine or a placebo. Both conserved end residues are part of each CDR3. Fields, in order: J gene, clone size, D gene, V gene, CDR3 protein, CDR3 DNA. The D gene is left open where the match is weak. Some rows mark clone size as missing; the rest say once, few, many or name a class of expanded clone.

j_gene: TRBJ1-2; abundance: .; d_gene: .; v_gene: TRBV6-6; CDR3aa: CASSFDIAYGYTF; CDR3nt: TGTGCCAGCAGCTTCGATATCGCCTATGGCTACACCTTC
j_gene: TRBJ1-4; abundance: .; d_gene: .; v_gene: TRBV4-1; CDR3aa: CASSEAPTNEKLFF; CDR3nt: TGCGCCAGCAGCGAGGCTCCGACTAATGAAAAACTGTTTTTT
j_gene: TRBJ2-7; abundance: .; d_gene: TRBD2; v_gene: TRBV19; CDR3aa: CASSIRSGRAYEQYF; CDR3nt: TGTGCCAGTAGTATCCGTTCCGGGAGGGCTTACGAGCAGTACTTC
j_gene: TRBJ2-2; abundance: .; d_gene: TRBD1; v_gene: TRBV14; CDR3aa: CASSHLGGAGDTGELFF; CDR3nt: TGTGCCAGCAGCCACCTAGGGGGCGCCGGGGACACCGGGGAGCTGTTTTTT
j_gene: TRBJ2-2; abundance: .; d_gene: .; v_gene: TRBV13; CDR3aa: CASSGASGELFF; CDR3nt: TGTGCCAGCAGCGGAGCGTCCGGGGAGCTGTTTTTT
j_gene: TRBJ1-1; abundance: .; d_gene: .; v_gene: TRBV15; CDR3aa: CATSRDRPNTEAFF; CDR3nt: TGTGCCACCAGCAGAGATCGACCGAACACTGAAGCTTTCTTT
j_gene: TRBJ2-7; abundance: .; d_gene: TRBD2; v_gene: TRBV6-5; CDR3aa: CASSYDVAGGPYEQYF; CDR3nt: TGTGCCAGCAGTTACGACGTCGCGGGAGGGCCCTACGAGCAGTACTTC
j_gene: TRBJ1-1; abundance: once; d_gene: .; v_gene: TRBV2; CDR3aa: CASSPRRETEAFF; CDR3nt: TGTGCCAGCAGTCCCCGCAGGGAAACTGAAGCTTTCTTT
j_gene: TRBJ2-2; abundance: .; d_gene: TRBD1; v_gene: TRBV5-1; CDR3aa: CASSLSGQVNTGELFF; CDR3nt: TGCGCCAGCAGCTTGTCGGGACAGGTGAACACCGGGGAGCTGTTTTTT
j_gene: TRBJ2-1; abundance: .; d_gene: .; v_gene: TRBV28; CDR3aa: CASSQGGYNEQFF; CDR3nt: TGTGCCAGCTCTCAGGGGGGATACAATGAGCAGTTCTTC
j_gene: TRBJ1-3; abundance: few; d_gene: .; v_gene: TRBV9; CDR3aa: CASSIRGAGNTIYF; CDR3nt: TGTGCCAGCAGCATTAGGGGAGCTGGAAACACCATATATTTT
j_gene: TRBJ2-3; abundance: .; d_gene: .; v_gene: TRBV28; CDR3aa: CASRTPKSGSTDTQYF; CDR3nt: TGTGCCAGCAGAACGCCTAAGTCGGGGAGCACAGATACGCAGTATTTT